One sample yielded the 22 T cell receptor beta chains listed below, sequenced in a study of cytomegalovirus exposure and HLA in healthy donors. Assay: immunoSEQ multiplex PCR; the TCRdb copy retains only in-frame clones and omits some. The repertoire holds about 82,000 clones, with around 94% as singletons. Sequencing was done on a sample of PBMCs. The receptors were gathered from a man aged 18 to 35 in good health and CMV-seronegative.

V gene TRBV6-6 combines with J gene TRBJ1-4, with 10 bases lining up with TRBD1. The germline V gene encodes CDR1 MNHNY and CDR2 SVGAGI (reference sequence). V shed 7 bases, J shed 8 bases, and the junction held 7 bases outside the gene matches. This CDR3 comprises 14 residues. CDR3 sequence reads: CASIRDRGEEKLFF. The CDR3 coding sequence is TGTGCCAGCATACGGGACAGGGGAGAGGAAAAACTGTTTTTT.

The J gene is TRBJ1-2, the V gene TRBV30, with D maybe TRBD1 (6 bases). The CDR3 loop spans 16 amino acids. The germline V gene has CDR1 GTSNPN and CDR2 SVGIG (reference sequence). Trimming stripped 0 bases from V and 5 bases from J, with 19 bases between. The CDR3 DNA sequence: TGTGCCTGGAGTGTACAGACGGCAGGGGTGCCGTATGGCTACACCTTC. Translation: CAWSVQTAGVPYGYTF.

The rearrangement joins TRBV27 to TRBJ1-2; tentatively, D is TRBD1 (6 bases). CDR1 and CDR2 from the germline V gene are MNHEY and SMNVEV (reference sequence). The CDR3 is made up of 15 amino acids. V was shortened by 5 bases and J by 5 bases, with 18 bases between the two germline ends. The CDR3 bases are TGTGCCAGCAGTGCGCGATCAGGGGAGCGGTATGGCTACACCTTC. Amino acids: CASSARSGERYGYTF.

The count of this clone is one. This rearrangement joins TRBV10-3 to TRBJ2-1; possible D gene TRBD2, 6 bases. Germline CDR1 reads ENHRY; CDR2 reads SYGVKD. The CDR3 has 12 amino acids. V dropped 11 bases and J dropped 6 bases, with 14 bases sitting between them. CDR3 DNA sequence: TGTGCCTCCCTTGGGGGAGGCAATGAGCAGTTCTTC. It encodes CASLGGGNEQFF.

CDR3 sequence: CASSQTLLGAGVNNEQFF. The CDR3 DNA reads TGTGCCAGCAGCCAAACTCTTCTAGGGGCGGGAGTTAACAATGAGCAGTTCTTC. The chain recombines TRBV4-2 with TRBJ2-1; 7 bases are a match to TRBD2. The length of the CDR3 is 18 residues. Germline values: CDR1 LGHNA, CDR2 YNFKEQ. V lost 2 bases to trimming and J lost 5 bases; unmatched junction nucleotides: 15.

The chain employs TRBV6-6 and TRBJ2-1, with 12 bases matching TRBD2. Germline lookup yields CDR1 MNHNY and CDR2 SVGAGI (reference sequence). The CDR3 totals 14 residues. The J segment lost 6 bases and the V segment lost 6 bases, leaving 3 bases of the junction unmatched. The CDR3 protein is CASRTSGGFNEQFF. As DNA, the CDR3 is TGTGCCAGCAGGACTAGCGGGGGCTTCAATGAGCAGTTCTTC.

This clone was found a few times. This chain links TRBV30 with TRBJ1-2; D might be TRBD1 (6 bases). Germline V gives CDR1 GTSNPN, CDR2 SVGIG (reference sequence). The CDR3 is 18 residues long. Trimming took off 0 bases at V and 3 bases at J, with 23 bases between the two ends. DNA of the CDR3: TGTGCCTGGAGTGTAGGACAGCCCAAGGTGACACCGTACTATGGCTACACCTTC. Residues: CAWSVGQPKVTPYYGYTF.

The V call is TRBV28, the J call TRBJ2-3; perhaps TRBD2 as D (5 bases). Germline V gives CDR1 MDHEN, CDR2 SYDVKM. V was shortened by 2 bases and J by 3 bases, with 15 bases between the two germline ends. This CDR3 comprises 16 residues. Here the CDR3 DNA reads TGTGCCAGCAGTTTACCCAGCGGTCGTATGACAGATACGCAGTATTTT. It translates to CASSLPSGRMTDTQYF. The entire variable domain, with the rest obtained from reference TRBV28 and TRBJ2-3, is as follows: DVKVTQSSRYLVKRTGEKVFLECVQDMDHENMFWYRQDPGLGLRLIYFSYDVKMKEKGDIPEGYSVSREKKERFSLILESASTNQTSMYLCASSLPSGRMTDTQYFGPGTRLTVL.

The chain recombines TRBV11-3 with TRBJ1-1, with 10 positions matching TRBD1. The V gene's germline CDR1 is SGHNT and CDR2 YENEEA. With 4 bases clipped from V and 4 bases from J, the junction kept 6 bases outside the gene matches. The CDR3 loop spans 15 amino acids. In nucleotides, the CDR3 is TGTGCCAGCAGCTCTCGGGACAGGGGTAGCACTGAAGCTTTCTTT. Translated: CASSSRDRGSTEAFF. The full variable domain, rest sourced from reference TRBV11-3 and TRBJ1-1, is EAGVVQSPRYKIIEKKQPVAFWCNPISGHNTLYWYLQNLGQGPELLIRYENEEAVDDSQLPKDRFSAERLKGVDSTLKIQPAELGDSAVYLCASSSRDRGSTEAFFGQGTRLTVV.

This clone came up once. J is TRBJ1-5 and V is TRBV7-2; D gene ambiguous. The CDR3 length is 13 residues. The V and J ends lost 3 bases and 0 bases respectively, with 3 bases between them. From germline, CDR1 is SGHTA and CDR2 FQGNSA. The CDR3 region is CASSFISNQPQHF. In DNA, the CDR3 is TGTGCCAGCAGCTTCATTAGCAATCAGCCCCAGCATTTT. The variable domain in full, with the rest retrieved from reference TRBV7-2 and TRBJ1-5, is GAGVSQSPSNKVTEKGKDVELRCDPISGHTALYWYRQSLGQGLEFLIYFQGNSAPDKSGLPSDRFSAERTGGSVSTLTIQRTQQEDSAVYLCASSFISNQPQHFGDGTRLSIL.

The chain carries TRBV19 and TRBJ2-3, with 8 bases lining up with TRBD2. In germline, CDR1 is LNHDA, CDR2 SQIVND (reference sequence). Germline trimming cut 10 bases from V and 2 bases from J; bases unmatched to any gene: 8. The CDR3 extends over 14 amino acids. The CDR3 spells CATQTSAFTDTQYF. CDR3 coding DNA: TGTGCCACCCAGACTAGCGCGTTCACAGATACGCAGTATTTT.

This clone was counted a single time. The chain employs TRBV5-1 and TRBJ1-4, with D perhaps TRBD1 (6 bases). Trimming took off 4 bases at V and 12 bases at J, with 22 bases between the two ends. The CDR3 spans 15 residues. From germline, CDR1 is SGHRS and CDR2 YFSETQ. The CDR3 sequence: CASSPQGRSGIQLFF. The CDR3 region has the DNA TGCGCCAGCAGCCCACAGGGTCGCTCTGGGATTCAACTGTTTTTT.

The V call is TRBV10-2, the J call TRBJ1-6; 7 bases map to TRBD1. J was trimmed by 0 bases and V by 6 bases; bases with no gene match: 2. Germline CDR1 WSHSY, CDR2 SAAADI. This CDR3 region has 15 residues. As DNA, the CDR3 is TGCGCCAGCAGGACAGGGACCTCCTATAATTCACCCCTCCACTTT. This codes for CASRTGTSYNSPLHF.

The V and J genes are TRBV10-3 and TRBJ2-1; TRBD1 aligns across 8 bases. The CDR3 has 16 amino acids. Trimming cost V 8 bases and J 6 bases; bases outside gene matches: 15. The germline gives CDR1 ENHRY, CDR2 SYGVKD. CDR3 amino acids: CAIGGQGFGTVNEQFF. As DNA, the CDR3 is TGTGCCATCGGAGGACAGGGATTCGGTACGGTCAATGAGCAGTTCTTC.

The chain is built from TRBV7-6 and TRBJ1-1; D uncertain. Germline CDR1 is SGHVS and CDR2 is FNYEAQ. Deletions cut 1 base from V and 1 base from J, with 4 bases between. The CDR3 covers 13 residues. CDR3 bases: TGTGCCAGCAGCTTAGGACAGAACACTGAAGCTTTCTTT. Its translation: CASSLGQNTEAFF.

The chain links TRBV14 to TRBJ2-7, with D possibly matching TRBD1 (5 bases). The CDR3 spans 13 residues. Germline assignment: CDR1 SGHDN and CDR2 FVKESK. V was cut by 1 base and J by 6 bases, with 10 bases left in between. The CDR3 here is CASSQAQGGEQYF. In nucleotides, the CDR3 is TGTGCCAGCAGCCAAGCCCAGGGTGGCGAGCAGTACTTC.

The J gene is TRBJ2-1, the V gene TRBV5-6, with 13 nucleotides matching TRBD2. This CDR3 is 15 amino acids long. With V trimmed by 1 base and J by 13 bases, 8 bases remained unmatched. Germline assignment: CDR1 SGHDT and CDR2 YYEEEE. CDR3 sequence: CASSLTVGLAGAQFF. CDR3 nucleotide sequence: TGTGCCAGCAGCTTGACCGTTGGACTAGCGGGAGCTCAGTTCTTC. Complete variable domain (other parts from reference TRBV5-6 and TRBJ2-1): DAGVTQSPTHLIKTRGQQVTLRCSPKSGHDTVSWYQQALGQGPQFIFQYYEEEERQRGNFPDRFSGHQFPNYSSELNVNALLLGDSALYLCASSLTVGLAGAQFFGPGTRLTVL.

This clone was picked up one time. V usage is TRBV27 and J usage is TRBJ2-6; a weak D match, TRBD1 (5 bases). Germline CDR1 is MNHEY and CDR2 is SMNVEV (reference sequence). V lost 4 bases and J 3 bases, leaving 10 bases between the germline ends. The CDR3 covers 15 residues. The CDR3 loop is CASSSGIVGANVLTF. Written as DNA, the CDR3 is TGTGCCAGCAGTTCAGGGATCGTTGGGGCCAACGTCCTGACTTTC.

The J gene is TRBJ1-3, the V gene TRBV5-1, with D maybe TRBD1 (5 bases). CDR1 and CDR2 from the germline V gene are SGHRS and YFSETQ. With 4 bases removed from V and 0 bases from J, the gap between germline ends came to 23 bases. There are 19 residues in the CDR3. CDR3 sequence (DNA): TGCGCCAGCAGCCAGTGGCTGAATCTTGACAGCAGCTCTGGAAACACCATATATTTT. Its protein is CASSQWLNLDSSSGNTIYF.

J is TRBJ1-5 and V is TRBV2, with D possibly being TRBD1 (6 bases). The CDR3 has 14 residues. The germline gives CDR1 SNHLY, CDR2 FYNNEI. The V gene lost 7 bases and the J gene lost 7 bases, with 17 bases spanning the gap. This CDR3 is CASNGPAGDQPQHF. The CDR3 coding sequence is TGTGCCAGCAACGGCCCGGCAGGGGACCAGCCCCAGCATTTT.

The chain employs TRBV29-1 and TRBJ1-2; D may be TRBD1 (5 bases). V lost 6 bases and J 8 bases, leaving 16 bases between the germline ends. CDR3 size: 12 residues. Per the germline V gene, CDR1 is SQVTM and CDR2 is ANQGSEA. The CDR3, as DNA: TGCAGCGTAAATAGGGCCGGGGGGGGCTACACCTTC. It specifies CSVNRAGGGYTF.

The rearrangement links TRBV5-8 to TRBJ2-7; D possibly corresponds to TRBD1 (5 bases). CDR3 size: 17 residues. With 4 bases removed from V and 4 bases from J, the gap between germline ends came to 24 bases. The V gene's germline CDR1 is SGHTS and CDR2 YDEGEE. CDR3 region: CASSPSNRQIPFYEQYF. CDR3 nucleotide sequence: TGTGCCAGCAGCCCGAGTAATAGACAGATCCCCTTTTACGAGCAGTACTTC.